There are a few counts of the clone carrying this TCR beta chain. Expressed TCRB transcripts were sequenced because the isolated RNA had all been reverse transcribed beforehand. The assay was immunoSEQ multiplex PCR, and TCRdb's table has in-frame clones only and misses some. Among approximately 250,000 clones listed, less than 15% were seen once. This specimen belongs to a study of beta chain features in type 1 diabetes. Sorted CD4+ subsets: naive, central memory, regulatory, stem cell-like memory (CD45RO/CCR7/CD25/CD127/CD95/CD27 panel). The germline gives CDR1 MNHNS, CDR2 SASEGT. The CDR3 runs 17 residues. J was trimmed by 4 bases and V by 1 base; bases with no gene match: 11.

The chain links TRBV6-1 to TRBJ1-1; the match to TRBD1 covers 8 bases. The clonotype was recovered from a woman between 40 and 55 years old in good health. Sequencing used naive CD4+ T cells from blood. The CDR3 DNA is TGTGCCAGCAGTGAAGGGAGGGGGACAGGCCTACTCACTGAAGCTTTCTTT. Protein product: CASSEGRGTGLLTEAFF.